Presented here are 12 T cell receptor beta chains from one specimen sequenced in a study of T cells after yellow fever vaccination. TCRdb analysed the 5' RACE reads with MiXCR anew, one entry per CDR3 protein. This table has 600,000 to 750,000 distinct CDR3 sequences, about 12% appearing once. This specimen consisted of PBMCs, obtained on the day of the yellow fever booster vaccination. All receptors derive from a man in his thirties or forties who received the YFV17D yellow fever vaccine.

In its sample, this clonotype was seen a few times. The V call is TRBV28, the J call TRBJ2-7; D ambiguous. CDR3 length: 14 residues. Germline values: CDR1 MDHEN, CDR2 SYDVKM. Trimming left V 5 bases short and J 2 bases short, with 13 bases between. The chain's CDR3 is CASSLRTAAYEQYF. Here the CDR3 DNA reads TGTGCCAGCAGTCTAAGGACCGCTGCCTACGAGCAGTACTTC.

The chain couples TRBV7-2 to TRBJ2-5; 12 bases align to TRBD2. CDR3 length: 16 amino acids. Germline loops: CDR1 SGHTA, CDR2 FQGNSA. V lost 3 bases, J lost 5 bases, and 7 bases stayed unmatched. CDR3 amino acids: CASSLRLAGGRETQYF. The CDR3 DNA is TGTGCCAGCAGCTTGAGGCTAGCGGGGGGGAGGGAGACCCAGTACTTC.

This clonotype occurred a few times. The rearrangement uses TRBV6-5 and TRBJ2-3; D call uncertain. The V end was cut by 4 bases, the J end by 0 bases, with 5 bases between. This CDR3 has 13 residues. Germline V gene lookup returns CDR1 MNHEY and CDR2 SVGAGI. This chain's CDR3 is CASSFYSTDTQYF. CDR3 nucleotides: TGTGCCAGCAGTTTTTATAGCACAGATACGCAGTATTTT.

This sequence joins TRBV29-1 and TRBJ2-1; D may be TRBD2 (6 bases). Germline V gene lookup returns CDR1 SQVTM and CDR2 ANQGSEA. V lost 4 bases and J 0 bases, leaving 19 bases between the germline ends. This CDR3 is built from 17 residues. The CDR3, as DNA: TGCAGCGTTGCCACGGACCATAGCGGTAGCTCCTACAATGAGCAGTTCTTC. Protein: CSVATDHSGSSYNEQFF.

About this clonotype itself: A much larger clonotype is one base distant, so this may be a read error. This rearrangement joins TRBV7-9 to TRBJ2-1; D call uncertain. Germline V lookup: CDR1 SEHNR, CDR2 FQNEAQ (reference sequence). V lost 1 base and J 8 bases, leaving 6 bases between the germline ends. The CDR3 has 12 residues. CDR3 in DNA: TGTGCCAGCAGCTTAGAAAGGGATGAGCAGTTCTTC. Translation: CASSLERDEQFF.

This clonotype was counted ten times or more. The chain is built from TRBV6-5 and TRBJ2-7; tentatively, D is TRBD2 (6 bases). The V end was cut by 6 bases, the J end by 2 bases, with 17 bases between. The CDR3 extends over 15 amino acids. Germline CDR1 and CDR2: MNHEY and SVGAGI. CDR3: CASSLRTKATYEQYF. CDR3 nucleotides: TGTGCCAGCAGCCTCAGGACTAAGGCCACCTACGAGCAGTACTTC.

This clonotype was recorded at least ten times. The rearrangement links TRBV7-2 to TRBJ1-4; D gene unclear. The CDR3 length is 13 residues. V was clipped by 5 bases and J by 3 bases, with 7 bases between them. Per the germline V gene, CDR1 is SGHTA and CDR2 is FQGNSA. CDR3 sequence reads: CASSPGPNEKLFF. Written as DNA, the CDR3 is TGTGCCAGCAGCCCCGGACCTAATGAAAAACTGTTTTTT.

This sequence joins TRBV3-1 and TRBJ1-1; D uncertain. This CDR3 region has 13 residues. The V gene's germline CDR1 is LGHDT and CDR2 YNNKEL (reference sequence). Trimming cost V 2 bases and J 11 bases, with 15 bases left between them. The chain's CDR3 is CASSQSRAGKAFF. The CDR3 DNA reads TGTGCCAGCAGCCAATCCCGGGCAGGCAAGGCTTTCTTT. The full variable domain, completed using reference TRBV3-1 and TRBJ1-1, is DTAVSQTPKYLVTQMGNDKSIKCEQNLGHDTMYWYKQDSKKFLKIMFSYNNKELIINETVPNRFSPKSPDKAHLNLHINSLELGDSAVYFCASSQSRAGKAFFGQGTRLTVV.

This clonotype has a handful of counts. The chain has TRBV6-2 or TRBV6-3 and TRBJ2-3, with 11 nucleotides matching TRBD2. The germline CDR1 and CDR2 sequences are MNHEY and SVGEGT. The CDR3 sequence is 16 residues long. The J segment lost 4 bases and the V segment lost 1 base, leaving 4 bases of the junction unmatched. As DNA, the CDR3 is TGTGCCAGCAGTTACTTAGCGGGAGGGCCTCCAGATACGCAGTATTTT. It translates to CASSYLAGGPPDTQYF.

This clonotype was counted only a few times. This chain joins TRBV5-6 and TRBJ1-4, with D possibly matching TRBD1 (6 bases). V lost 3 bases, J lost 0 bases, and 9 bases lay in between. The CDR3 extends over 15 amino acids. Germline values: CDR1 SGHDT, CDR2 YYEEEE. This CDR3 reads CASSSDRATNEKLFF. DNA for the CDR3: TGTGCCAGCAGCTCGGACAGAGCAACTAATGAAAAACTGTTTTTT.

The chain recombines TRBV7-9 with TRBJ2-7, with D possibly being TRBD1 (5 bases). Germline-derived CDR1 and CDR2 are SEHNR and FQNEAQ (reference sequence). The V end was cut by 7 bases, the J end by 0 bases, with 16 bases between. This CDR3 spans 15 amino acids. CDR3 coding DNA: TGTGCCAGCACAGGGCGGCCCTTTATCTCCTACGAGCAGTACTTC. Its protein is CASTGRPFISYEQYF.

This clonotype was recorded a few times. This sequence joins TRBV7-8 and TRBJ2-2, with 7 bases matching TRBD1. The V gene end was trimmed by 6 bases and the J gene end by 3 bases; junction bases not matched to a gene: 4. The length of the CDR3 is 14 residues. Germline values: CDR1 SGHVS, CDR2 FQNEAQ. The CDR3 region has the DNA TGTGCCAGCAGTAAACAGGGGTACACCGGGGAGCTGTTTTTT. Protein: CASSKQGYTGELFF. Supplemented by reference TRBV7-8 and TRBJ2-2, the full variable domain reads GAGVSQSPRYKVAKRGQDVALRCDPISGHVSLFWYQQALGQGPEFLTYFQNEAQLDKSGLPSDRFFAERPEGSVSTLKIQRTQQEDSAVYLCASSKQGYTGELFFGEGSRLTVL.